The 16 T cell receptor beta chains below were found in one sample sequenced in a study of blood T cells in healthy people across ages. It was with a sample-barcoded 5' primer and a J-beta primer mix that a second PCR of roughly 7 to 12 cycles was run. TCRdb analysed the 5' RACE reads with MiXCR anew, one entry per CDR3 protein. The sample includes approximately 940,000 distinct CDR3 sequences, around 48% seen only once; the top ten take around an eighth. The sequenced sample consisted of blood. The receptors shown here come from a man in his thirties or forties in good health.

The V and J genes are TRBV9 and TRBJ2-3, with a weak D call TRBD1 (6 bases). The V end was cut by 0 bases, the J end by 3 bases, with 20 bases between. Germline V lookup: CDR1 SGDLS, CDR2 YYNGEE. The CDR3 totals 18 residues. The CDR3 reads CASSVASVVRGLTDTQYF. The CDR3 nucleotides are TGTGCCAGCAGCGTAGCGTCGGTGGTCAGGGGATTAACAGATACGCAGTATTTT.

This chain joins TRBV3-1 and TRBJ2-7, with 7 bases that match TRBD1. The CDR3 sequence is 18 residues long. CDR1 and CDR2 from the germline V gene are LGHDT and YNNKEL (reference sequence). Trimming took 0 bases from V and 0 from J; bases not matched to a gene: 11. Here the CDR3 reads CASSQDPQGYPSSYEQYF. The CDR3, as DNA: TGTGCCAGCAGCCAAGATCCACAGGGGTACCCAAGCTCCTACGAGCAGTACTTC.

The genes are TRBV4-3 and TRBJ2-1; TRBD1 matches at 8 bases. The V segment lost 5 bases and the J segment 1 base; nucleotides outside the gene matches: 7. The CDR3 length is 16 residues. The V gene's germline CDR1 is LGHNA and CDR2 YSLEER. The CDR3 spells CASSERTGWSYNEQFF. The CDR3 DNA sequence: TGCGCCAGCAGCGAAAGGACAGGGTGGTCCTACAATGAGCAGTTCTTC.

J is TRBJ1-5 and V is TRBV12-3 or TRBV12-4; no clear D. The CDR3 runs to 12 residues. The germline V and J ends were trimmed by 5 bases and 12 bases, with 14 bases remaining between them. In DNA form, the CDR3 reads TGTGCCAGCAGTACCCCCCCCGGAAGCCAGCATTTT. Its translation: CASSTPPGSQHF.

There are a few counts of this clonotype. The genes are TRBV29-1 and TRBJ2-5; D is undetermined. Germline CDR1 SQVTM, CDR2 ANQGSEA. V was pared by 2 bases and J by 1 base, with 8 bases between. The CDR3 consists of 13 residues. The CDR3 loop is CSVERQPQETQYF. CDR3 nucleotides: TGCAGCGTTGAAAGGCAGCCCCAAGAGACCCAGTACTTC.

There are a few counts of this clonotype. The V and J genes are TRBV10-3 and TRBJ2-5; 8 bases agree with TRBD2. The CDR3 length is 17 residues. Germline-derived CDR1 and CDR2 are ENHRY and SYGVKD. J was trimmed by 0 bases and V by 5 bases; bases with no gene match: 11. As DNA, the CDR3 is TGTGCCATCAGTAACGAGCGGGGGATTGTGTACCAAGAGACCCAGTACTTC. The encoded protein is CAISNERGIVYQETQYF.

This chain links TRBV7-9 with TRBJ2-4; TRBD1 agrees at 7 bases. The J call may be faulty, since TRBJ2-7 better matches the DNA end. The CDR3 is 15 residues long. Per the germline V gene, CDR1 is SEHNR and CDR2 is FQNEAQ (reference sequence). The CDR3 coding sequence is TGTGCCAGCAGCTTAGGAGGACAGGTTACCTACGAGCAGTACTTC. It codes for CASSLGGQVTYEQYF.

This clonotype was observed a few times. The CDR3 bases are TGCAGTGCCCGTGGGGGTATCGGCAATCAGCCCCAGCATTTT. This translates into CSARGGIGNQPQHF. The rearrangement links TRBV20-1 to TRBJ1-5; weak D call: TRBD1 (5 bases). The CDR3 loop spans 14 amino acids. CDR1 is DFQATT and CDR2 is SNEGSKA in the germline V gene (reference sequence). V was pared by 6 bases and J by 2 bases, with 14 bases between.

The chain joins TRBV6-4 to TRBJ2-3; no clear D gene. This CDR3 is 13 amino acids long. Between the trimmed V and J ends, which lost 4 bases and 2 bases, there was a span of 7 bases. Looked up from germline, CDR1 is MRHNA and CDR2 is SNTAGT. The CDR3 DNA follows: TGTGCCAGCAGTGTCACTGCCACAGATACGCAGTATTTT. The encoded protein is CASSVTATDTQYF.

J is TRBJ1-2 and V is TRBV7-2, with a tentative D call TRBD1 (6 bases). V lost 3 bases and J lost 4, with 15 bases in between. In germline, CDR1 is SGHTA, CDR2 FQGNSA. CDR3 size: 15 residues. The CDR3 coding sequence is TGTGCCAGCAGCTTCAAACCGGGGGGGGCCTATGGCTACACCTTC. Amino acids: CASSFKPGGAYGYTF.

This clonotype has just a few counts. This rearrangement joins TRBV29-1 to TRBJ2-3; no clear D gene. Per germline, CDR1 SQVTM and CDR2 ANQGSEA. Trimming took 0 bases from V and 4 from J, leaving 14 bases between them. This CDR3 region has 15 residues. CDR3 coding DNA: TGCAGCGTTGAAGATCAAGCCATACACCCAGATACGCAGTATTTT. As protein: CSVEDQAIHPDTQYF.

The rearrangement uses TRBV4-2 and TRBJ2-5; 9 nucleotides match TRBD1. The CDR3 length is 19 residues. V dropped 0 bases and J dropped 0; count of bases not matched to a gene: 11. Germline V lookup: CDR1 LGHNA, CDR2 YNFKEQ. This CDR3 is CASSQDTYPGQGYQETQYF. The CDR3 region has the DNA TGTGCCAGCAGCCAAGATACTTATCCGGGACAGGGTTACCAAGAGACCCAGTACTTC.

This chain links TRBV18 with TRBJ2-2, with unresolved D. V gave up 4 bases and J gave up 6 bases, with 6 bases separating them. The CDR3 is made up of 12 amino acids. Germline V gives CDR1 KGHSH, CDR2 LQKENI. DNA of the CDR3: TGTGCCAGCTCACTTATCCCCGGGGAGCTGTTTTTT. Its translation is CASSLIPGELFF.

This chain joins TRBV4-3 and TRBJ2-7; TRBD1 matches 8 bases. V was pared by 3 bases and J by 5 bases, with 6 bases of the junction left unmatched. The CDR3 loop spans 14 amino acids. Germline-derived CDR1 and CDR2 are LGHNA and YSLEER. The CDR3, as DNA: TGCGCCAGCAGCCAGGACAGGGAGATTCACGAGCAGTACTTC. Translated, it gives CASSQDREIHEQYF.

CDR3 nucleotides: TGTGCCAGCACCCGCGGGCTAGCGGGGAACTACGAGCAGTACTTC. Amino acids: CASTRGLAGNYEQYF. The rearrangement links TRBV27 to TRBJ2-7; 9 bases match TRBD2. J lost 3 bases, V lost 7 bases, and 10 bases had no gene match. The CDR3 is 15 amino acids. The germline CDR1 and CDR2 sequences are MNHEY and SMNVEV (reference sequence).

This clonotype came up many times. This sequence joins TRBV28 and TRBJ2-5, with unresolved D. The CDR3 covers 12 residues. Per germline, CDR1 MDHEN and CDR2 SYDVKM. The V gene lost 5 bases and the J gene lost 3 bases, with 7 bases spanning the gap. CDR3 residues: CASSQLEETQYF. CDR3 nucleotide sequence: TGTGCCAGCAGTCAGCTAGAAGAGACCCAGTACTTC.